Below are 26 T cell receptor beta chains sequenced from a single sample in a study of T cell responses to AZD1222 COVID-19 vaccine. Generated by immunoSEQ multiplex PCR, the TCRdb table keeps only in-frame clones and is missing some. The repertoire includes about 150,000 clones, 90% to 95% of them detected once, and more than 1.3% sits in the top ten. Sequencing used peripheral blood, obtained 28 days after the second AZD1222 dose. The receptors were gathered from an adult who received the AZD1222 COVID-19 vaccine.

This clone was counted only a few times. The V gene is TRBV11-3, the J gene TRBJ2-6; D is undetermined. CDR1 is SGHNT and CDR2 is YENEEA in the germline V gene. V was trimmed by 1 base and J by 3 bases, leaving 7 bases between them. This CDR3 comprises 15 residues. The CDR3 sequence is CASSLGPSGANVLTF. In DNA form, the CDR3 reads TGTGCCAGCAGCTTAGGGCCGAGTGGGGCCAACGTCCTGACTTTC.

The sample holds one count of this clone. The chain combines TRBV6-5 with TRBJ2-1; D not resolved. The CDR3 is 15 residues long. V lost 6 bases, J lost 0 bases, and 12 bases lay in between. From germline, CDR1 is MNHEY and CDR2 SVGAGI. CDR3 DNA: TGTGCCAGCAGCCCACAAACTCCCTCCTACAATGAGCAGTTCTTC. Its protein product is CASSPQTPSYNEQFF.

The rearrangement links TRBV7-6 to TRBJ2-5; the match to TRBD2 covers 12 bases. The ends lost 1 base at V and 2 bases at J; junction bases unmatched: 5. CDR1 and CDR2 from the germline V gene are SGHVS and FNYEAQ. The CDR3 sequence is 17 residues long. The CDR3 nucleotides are TGTGCCAGCAGCTTAGGTGGACTAGCGGGGAAACAAGAGACCCAGTACTTC. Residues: CASSLGGLAGKQETQYF.

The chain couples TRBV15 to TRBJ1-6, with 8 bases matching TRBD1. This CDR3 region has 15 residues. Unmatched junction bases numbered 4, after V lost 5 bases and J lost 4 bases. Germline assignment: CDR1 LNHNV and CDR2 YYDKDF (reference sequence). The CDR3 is CATSGDRSYNSPLHF. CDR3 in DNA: TGTGCCACCAGCGGGGACAGGTCTTATAATTCACCCCTCCACTTT.

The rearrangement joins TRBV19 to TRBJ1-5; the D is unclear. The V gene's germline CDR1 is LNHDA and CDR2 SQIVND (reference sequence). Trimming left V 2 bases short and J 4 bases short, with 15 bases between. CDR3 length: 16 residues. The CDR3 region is CASSILGLSGNQPQHF. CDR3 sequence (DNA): TGTGCCAGTAGTATATTAGGACTATCGGGTAATCAGCCCCAGCATTTT.

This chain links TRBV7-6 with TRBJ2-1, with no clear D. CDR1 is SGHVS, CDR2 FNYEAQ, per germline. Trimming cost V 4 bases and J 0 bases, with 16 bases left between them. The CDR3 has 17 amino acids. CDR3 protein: CASSSPHLGSSYNEQFF. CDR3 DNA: TGTGCCAGCAGCTCCCCACATTTGGGAAGCTCCTACAATGAGCAGTTCTTC. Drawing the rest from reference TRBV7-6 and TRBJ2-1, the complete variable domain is GAGVSQSPRYKVTKRGQDVALRCDPISGHVSLYWYRQALGQGPEFLTYFNYEAQQDKSGLPNDRFSAERPEGSISTLTIQRTEQRDSAMYRCASSSPHLGSSYNEQFFGPGTRLTVL.

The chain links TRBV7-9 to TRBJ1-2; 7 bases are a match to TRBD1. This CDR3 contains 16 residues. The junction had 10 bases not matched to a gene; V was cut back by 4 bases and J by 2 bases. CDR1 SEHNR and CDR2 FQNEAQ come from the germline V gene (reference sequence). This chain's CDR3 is CASSSDSDRINYGYTF. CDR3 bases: TGTGCCAGCAGCTCTGATTCGGACAGGATAAACTATGGCTACACCTTC.

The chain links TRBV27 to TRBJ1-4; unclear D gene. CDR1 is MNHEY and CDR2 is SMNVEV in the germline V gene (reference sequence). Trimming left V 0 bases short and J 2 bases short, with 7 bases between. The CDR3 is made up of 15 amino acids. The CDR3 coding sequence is TGTGCCAGCAGTTTATCGTTTCCGACTAATGAAAAACTGTTTTTT. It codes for CASSLSFPTNEKLFF.

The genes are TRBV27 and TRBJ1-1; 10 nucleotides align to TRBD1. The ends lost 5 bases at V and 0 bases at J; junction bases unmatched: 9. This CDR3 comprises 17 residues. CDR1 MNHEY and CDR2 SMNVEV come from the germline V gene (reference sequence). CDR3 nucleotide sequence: TGTGCCAGCAGTCCTCGGGGGACAGGGGTACTGAACACTGAAGCTTTCTTT. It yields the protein CASSPRGTGVLNTEAFF.

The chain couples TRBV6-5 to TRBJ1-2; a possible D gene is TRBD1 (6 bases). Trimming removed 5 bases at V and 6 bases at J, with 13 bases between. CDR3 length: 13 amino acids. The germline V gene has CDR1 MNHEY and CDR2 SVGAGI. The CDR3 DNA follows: TGTGCCAGCAGTCTGGGGGCAGGGAATGGCTACACCTTC. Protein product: CASSLGAGNGYTF.

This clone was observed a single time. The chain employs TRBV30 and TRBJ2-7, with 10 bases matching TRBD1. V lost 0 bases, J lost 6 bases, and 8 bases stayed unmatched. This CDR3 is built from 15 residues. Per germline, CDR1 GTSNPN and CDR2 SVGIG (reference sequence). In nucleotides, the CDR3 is TGTGCCTGGAGTGTCTCGGGGACAGGGGATGTCGAGCAGTACTTC. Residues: CAWSVSGTGDVEQYF.

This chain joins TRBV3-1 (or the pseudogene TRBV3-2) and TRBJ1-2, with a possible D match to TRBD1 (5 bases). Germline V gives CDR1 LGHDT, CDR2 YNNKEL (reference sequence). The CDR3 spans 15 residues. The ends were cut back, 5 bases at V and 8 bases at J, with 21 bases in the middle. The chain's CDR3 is CASSTVGGGSKGYTF. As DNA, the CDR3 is TGTGCCAGCAGCACTGTCGGGGGGGGTTCAAAAGGCTACACCTTC.

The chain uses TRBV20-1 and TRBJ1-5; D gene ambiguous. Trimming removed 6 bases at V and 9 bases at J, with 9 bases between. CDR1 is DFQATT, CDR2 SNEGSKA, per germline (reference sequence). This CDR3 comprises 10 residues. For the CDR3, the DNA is TGCAGTGCAGTAGGTCGGCCCCAGCATTTT. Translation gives CSAVGRPQHF.

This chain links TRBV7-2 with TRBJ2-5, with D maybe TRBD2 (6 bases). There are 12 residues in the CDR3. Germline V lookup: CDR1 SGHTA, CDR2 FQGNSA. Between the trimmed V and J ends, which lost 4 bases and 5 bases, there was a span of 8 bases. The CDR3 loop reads CASSWAGETQYF. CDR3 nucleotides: TGTGCCAGCAGCTGGGCGGGGGAGACCCAGTACTTC.

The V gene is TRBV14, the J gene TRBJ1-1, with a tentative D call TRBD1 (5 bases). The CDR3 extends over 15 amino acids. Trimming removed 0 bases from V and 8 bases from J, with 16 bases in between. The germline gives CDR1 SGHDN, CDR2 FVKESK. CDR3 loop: CASSQDREPRPEAFF. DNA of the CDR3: TGTGCCAGCAGCCAAGACAGGGAGCCGCGCCCAGAAGCTTTCTTT.

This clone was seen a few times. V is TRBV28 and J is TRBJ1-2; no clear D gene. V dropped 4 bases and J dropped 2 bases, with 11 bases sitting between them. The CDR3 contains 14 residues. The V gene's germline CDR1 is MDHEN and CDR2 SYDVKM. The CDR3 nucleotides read TGTGCCAGCAGTTCGGCCTACCCCAACTATGGCTACACCTTC. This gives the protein CASSSAYPNYGYTF.

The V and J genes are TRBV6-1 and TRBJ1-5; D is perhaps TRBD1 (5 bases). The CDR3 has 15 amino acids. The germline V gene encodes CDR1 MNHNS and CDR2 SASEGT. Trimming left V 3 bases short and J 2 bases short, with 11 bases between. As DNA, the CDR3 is TGTGCCAGCAGTGATCGTGGGGGAGGCAATCAGCCCCAGCATTTT. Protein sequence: CASSDRGGGNQPQHF.

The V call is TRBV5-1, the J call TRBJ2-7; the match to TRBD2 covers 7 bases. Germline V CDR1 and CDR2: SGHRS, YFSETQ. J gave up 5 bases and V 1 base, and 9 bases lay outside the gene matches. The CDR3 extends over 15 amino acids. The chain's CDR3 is CASSLYGGEGNEQYF. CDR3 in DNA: TGCGCCAGCAGCTTGTACGGTGGGGAGGGGAACGAGCAGTACTTC.

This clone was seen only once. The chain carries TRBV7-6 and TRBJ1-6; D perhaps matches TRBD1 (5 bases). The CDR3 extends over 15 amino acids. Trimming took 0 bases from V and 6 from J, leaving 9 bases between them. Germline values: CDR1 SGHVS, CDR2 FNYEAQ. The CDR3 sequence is CASSLALGVNSPLHF. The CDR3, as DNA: TGTGCCAGCAGCTTAGCGTTGGGGGTTAATTCACCCCTCCACTTT.

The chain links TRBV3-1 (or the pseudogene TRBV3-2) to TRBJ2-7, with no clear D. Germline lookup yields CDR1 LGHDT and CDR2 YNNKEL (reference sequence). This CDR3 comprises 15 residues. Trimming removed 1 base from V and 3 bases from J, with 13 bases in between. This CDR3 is CASSQGLPPNYEQYF. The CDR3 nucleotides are TGTGCCAGCAGCCAAGGCCTCCCTCCTAACTACGAGCAGTACTTC.

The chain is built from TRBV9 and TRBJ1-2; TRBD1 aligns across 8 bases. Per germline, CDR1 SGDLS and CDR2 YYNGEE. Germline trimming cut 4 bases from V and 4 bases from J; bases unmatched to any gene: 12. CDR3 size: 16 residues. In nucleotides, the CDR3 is TGTGCCAGCAGCCCCCTGGACAGGGCTGGGGCCTATGGCTACACCTTC. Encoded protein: CASSPLDRAGAYGYTF.

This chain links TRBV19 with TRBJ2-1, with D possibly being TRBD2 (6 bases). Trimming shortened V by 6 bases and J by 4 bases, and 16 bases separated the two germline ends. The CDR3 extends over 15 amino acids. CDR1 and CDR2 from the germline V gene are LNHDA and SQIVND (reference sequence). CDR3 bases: TGTGCCAGTAGATTGGGACGGGAGTTTTACAATGAGCAGTTCTTC. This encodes CASRLGREFYNEQFF.

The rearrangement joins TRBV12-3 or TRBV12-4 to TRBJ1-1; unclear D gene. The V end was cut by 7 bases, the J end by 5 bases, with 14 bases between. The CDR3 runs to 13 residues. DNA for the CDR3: TGTGCCAGCAACCCCGGAGGGATTACTGAAGCTTTCTTT. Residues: CASNPGGITEAFF.

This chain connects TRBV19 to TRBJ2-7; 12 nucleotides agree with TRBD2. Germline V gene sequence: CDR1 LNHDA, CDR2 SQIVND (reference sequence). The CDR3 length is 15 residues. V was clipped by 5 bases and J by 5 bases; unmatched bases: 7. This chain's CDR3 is CASSPGLAGSDEQYF. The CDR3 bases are TGTGCCAGTAGTCCCGGACTAGCGGGAAGCGACGAGCAGTACTTC.

CDR3 residues: CASSLDHRANVLTF. The CDR3 nucleotides read TGTGCCAGCAGCTTAGATCACAGGGCCAACGTCCTGACTTTC. The chain employs TRBV7-8 and TRBJ2-6; unclear D gene. This CDR3 has 14 residues. The V gene's germline CDR1 is SGHVS and CDR2 FQNEAQ. Trimming left V 1 base short and J 5 bases short, with 6 bases between.

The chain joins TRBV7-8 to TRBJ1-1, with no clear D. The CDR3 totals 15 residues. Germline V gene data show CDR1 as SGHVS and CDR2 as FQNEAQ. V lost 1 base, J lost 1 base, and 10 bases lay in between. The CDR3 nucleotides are TGTGCCAGCAGCTTAGTCGGAGACAAGAACACTGAAGCTTTCTTT. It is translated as CASSLVGDKNTEAFF.